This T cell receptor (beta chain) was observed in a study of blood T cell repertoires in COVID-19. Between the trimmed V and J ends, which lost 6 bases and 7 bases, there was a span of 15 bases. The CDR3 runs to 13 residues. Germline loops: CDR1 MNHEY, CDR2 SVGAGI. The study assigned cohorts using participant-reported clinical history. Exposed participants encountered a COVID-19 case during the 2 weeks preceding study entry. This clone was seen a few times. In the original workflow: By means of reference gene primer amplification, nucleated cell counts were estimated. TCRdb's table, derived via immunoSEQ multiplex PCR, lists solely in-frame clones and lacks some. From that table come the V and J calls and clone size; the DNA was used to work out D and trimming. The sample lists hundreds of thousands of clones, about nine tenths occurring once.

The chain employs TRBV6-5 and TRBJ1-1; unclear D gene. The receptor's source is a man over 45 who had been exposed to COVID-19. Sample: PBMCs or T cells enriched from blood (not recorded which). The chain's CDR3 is CASRTPGLGEAFF. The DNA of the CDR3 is TGTGCCAGCAGGACACCGGGATTAGGTGAAGCTTTCTTT.